This TCR beta chain was sequenced in a study of CD8+ T cells in alopecia areata. Whole-study context: Twice a day, 5 to 10 mg of oral tofacitinib was administered to treated patients.

cDNA reverse transcribed from extracted RNA served as the sequencing template. Only in-frame clones appear in the TCRdb table, and some are missing; sequencing was by immunoSEQ multiplex PCR. The sample records 150,000 or so clones, 87% being singletons. Findings and caveats of the study: Lesional scalp, especially alopecia totalis/universalis, showed higher clonality than normal scalp.

Worth noting for this clone: Its antigen is not known.

Peripheral blood, together with lesional scalp punch biopsies, was collected from alopecia areata patients. The sequencing used CD8+ T cells sorted from blood, collected at week 0. The sequence came from a human donor with alopecia areata.

The CDR3 spells CASSWSAVNEQFF. The CDR3 region has the DNA TGTGCCAGCAGCTGGTCTGCAGTCAATGAGCAGTTCTTC. This chain links TRBV5-6 with TRBJ2-1; D remains ambiguous. Germline lookup yields CDR1 SGHDT and CDR2 YYEEEE. The CDR3 totals 13 residues. Trimming cost V 3 bases and J 6 bases, with 10 bases left between them.